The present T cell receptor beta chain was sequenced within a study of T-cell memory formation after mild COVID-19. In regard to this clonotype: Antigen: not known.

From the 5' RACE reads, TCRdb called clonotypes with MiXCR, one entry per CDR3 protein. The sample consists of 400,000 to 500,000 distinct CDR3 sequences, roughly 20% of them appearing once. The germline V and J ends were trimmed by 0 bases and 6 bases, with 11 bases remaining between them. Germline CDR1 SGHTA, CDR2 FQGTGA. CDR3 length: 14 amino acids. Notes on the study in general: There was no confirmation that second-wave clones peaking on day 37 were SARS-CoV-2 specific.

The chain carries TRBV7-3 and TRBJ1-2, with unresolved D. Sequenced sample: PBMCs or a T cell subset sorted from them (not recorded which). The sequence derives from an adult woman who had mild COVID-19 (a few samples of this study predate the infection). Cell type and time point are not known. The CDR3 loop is CASSLTYRKDGYTF. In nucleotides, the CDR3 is TGTGCCAGCAGCTTAACTTATCGGAAGGATGGCTACACCTTC.